This T cell receptor beta chain was retrieved from a study of regulatory T cells in long-lasting Graves disease. Overall study context: Over 5 years on antithyroid drugs plus positive TSH receptor antibodies marked Graves' disease as persistent. The study's findings and limits: Those with persistent disease had in common more public clonotypes (around 2,500) than new patients (more than 900). Among samples with persistent disease, TRBV28, TRBJ1-2 and TRBJ2-5 were favored.

To make TCR beta libraries, researchers used iRepertoire HTBI primers and Arm-PCR of CDR3 regions. A single record per CDR3 protein comes from TCRdb applying MiXCR to the multiplex PCR reads. Altogether 300,000 to 350,000 distinct CDR3 sequences are present, less than 20% being singletons, with the ten largest covering roughly 29%. This clonotype was detected only once. Its specificity is not known. CDR1 and CDR2 (germline): LNHNV, YYDKDF (reference sequence). CDR3 length equals 12 residues. Trimming took 3 bases from V and 5 from J, leaving 7 bases between them. Time point indicated: persistent/refractory GD, antithyroid drugs over 5 years with positive TRAb. RNA isolated from PBMCs was used to make the TCR library. Patients all came to the study from an endocrinology department in Xi'an, China.

The chain combines TRBV15 with TRBJ2-5, with no clear D. The clonotype was recovered from a female donor with Graves disease. This specimen consisted of peripheral blood mononuclear cells (PBMCs), obtained when the disease was refractory, from a patient treated with antithyroid drugs. CDR3 sequence: CATSSFGETQYF. The DNA for the CDR3 is TGTGCCACCAGCAGCTTCGGGGAGACCCAGTACTTC.